The source of this T cell receptor beta chain is a study of T cell repertoires in cytomegalovirus infection. Across the study: Peptides in the study included HLA-C-restricted and HLA-B-restricted CMV epitopes. It was the public TCR beta signatures that indicated both CMV infection and matching HLA type. General study results and limits: Carriage of CMV together with the relevant HLA was identifiable through cumulative public TCR beta family frequency.

CDR1 and CDR2 (germline): LGHNA, YSLEER. The CDR3 covers 14 residues. Trimming left V 1 base short and J 7 bases short, with 11 bases between. In TCRdb, the reads were re-called with MiXCR into one record per CDR3 protein. The sample has about 830,000 distinct CDR3 sequences; 30% to 35% are singletons. This clonotype was seen more than once but under ten times. No antigen is known for it. The chain combines TRBV4-3 with TRBJ1-5; no reliable D call. This TCR came from a human donor in good health (CMV status not recorded). Some clones in this sample may be carry-over from other donors' samples. The sample was cultured CD8+ T cells from PBMCs, taken from culture after CMV antigen stimulation. The DNA of the CDR3 is TGCGCCAGCAGCCAAGGGGGTAAAAGGCAGCCCCAGCATTTT. It codes for CASSQGGKRQPQHF.